A selection of T cell receptor beta chains follows, all from one sample in a study of CD8+ T cells in alopecia areata. Clones were sequenced by immunoSEQ multiplex PCR, and TCRdb holds only the in-frame ones, with some missing. This table holds roughly 120,000 clones, 58% found once. The source material was CD8+ T cells sorted from blood, sampled at week 4, from a patient treated with tofacitinib. The receptors originated from a human donor with alopecia areata. Each CDR3 is given with its conserved first and last residue. D genes are given only for firm matches. Rows give clone size only sometimes, using once, few, many, or a class for an expanded clone.

v_call,clone_size,d_call,j_call,cdr3_nt,cdr3_aa
TRBV29-1,-,-,TRBJ1-5,TGCAGCGTGAAAACGGGGAATCAGCCCCAGCATTTT,CSVKTGNQPQHF
TRBV30,-,-,TRBJ1-5,TGTGCCTGGCATCCTTCGGGACATCCCCGGGATCAGCATTTT,CAWHPSGHPRDQHF
TRBV11-2,-,TRBD1,TRBJ2-5,TGTGCCAGCAGCTTAGAATCCGCTATAGGGGGCCGAGAGACCCAGTACTTC,CASSLESAIGGRETQYF
TRBV25-1,once,TRBD1,TRBJ2-7,TGTGCCAGCAGTGAAGACAGGGGGCCAGGCGAGCAGTACTTC,CASSEDRGPGEQYF
TRBV7-2,-,TRBD2,TRBJ2-7,TGTGCCAGCGGCGGGGGGACCTCCTACGAGCAGTACTTC,CASGGGTSYEQYF
TRBV2,-,-,TRBJ1-1,TGTGCCAGCGGCCCGACAGGGAACACTGAAGCTTTCTTT,CASGPTGNTEAFF
TRBV7-9,-,TRBD2,TRBJ2-5,TGTGCCAGCAGCTCCTTTAACACAGATCGGGGGGTGCAAGAGACCCAGTACTTC,CASSSFNTDRGVQETQYF
TRBV5-1,-,-,TRBJ2-7,TGCGCCAGCAGCTTCGGTTCCTCCTACGAGCAGTACTTC,CASSFGSSYEQYF
TRBV6-5,few,TRBD1,TRBJ2-4,TGTGCCAGCAGTCAACAGGGGCTGGCCAAAAACATTCAGTACTTC,CASSQQGLAKNIQYF
TRBV30,-,-,TRBJ2-7,TGTGCCTGGTTCGCCGACGAGCAGTACTTC,CAWFADEQYF
TRBV10-3,once,-,TRBJ2-5,TGTGCCATCAGTGAGTCGGGCCGGGGGCAAGAGACCCAGTACTTC,CAISESGRGQETQYF
TRBV30,-,-,TRBJ1-5,TGTGCCTGGAGTATTAGTAGCAATCAGCCCCAGCATTTT,CAWSISSNQPQHF
TRBV7-2,-,TRBD2,TRBJ2-7,TGTGCCAGCAGCCCAGAAGGTAGCGGGGGTAGTACGCAGTACTTC,CASSPEGSGGSTQYF
TRBV4-1,-,-,TRBJ1-2,TGCGCCAGCAGCCAAGTGTCCGAGATCGTCTATGGCTACACCTTC,CASSQVSEIVYGYTF
TRBV29-1,few,TRBD1,TRBJ2-1,TGCAGCGTTTTGTGGGACAGCTCCTACAATGAGCAGTTCTTC,CSVLWDSSYNEQFF
TRBV30,few,-,TRBJ1-2,TGTGCCTGGAGTCCCGATTGGAATGGCTACACCTTC,CAWSPDWNGYTF
TRBV13,few,-,TRBJ2-3,TGTGCCAGCAGTAGGGTTCGCACAGATACGCAGTATTTT,CASSRVRTDTQYF
TRBV29-1,-,-,TRBJ2-3,TGCAGCGTTCCCGACCAGACAGGCAGGCAGTATTTT,CSVPDQTGRQYF
TRBV4-1,once,-,TRBJ2-7,TGCGCCAGCAGCCACTCAGGGGTCGCCTACGAGCAGTACTTC,CASSHSGVAYEQYF
TRBV29-1,-,-,TRBJ1-2,TGCAGCGTTGACCAGGGCTACACCTTC,CSVDQGYTF
TRBV4-1,-,TRBD1,TRBJ1-2,TGCGCCAGCAGCCTAGAGACAGGGAGTAATGGCTACACCTTC,CASSLETGSNGYTF
TRBV7-9,once,-,TRBJ1-2,TGTGCCAGCAGCTTAATTAGTATTTCCAACTATGGCTACACCTTC,CASSLISISNYGYTF
TRBV27,-,TRBD1,TRBJ2-2,TGTGCCAGCAGTCCGGACAGGGAGAACACCGGGGAGCTGTTTTTT,CASSPDRENTGELFF